This T cell receptor (beta chain) was observed in a study of shared clonotypes between healthy human individuals (dated by TCRdb to about 2020). In terms of the full investigation: The cohort comprised a couple of women and three men aged 18 to 49 years. To estimate repertoire size and how much clonotypes are shared between individuals, the study performed deep sequencing of blood TCR repertoires from five healthy adults. Leukapheresis yielded between about 0.94 and 10 billion PBMCs per donor. To increase sequencing depth and limit assay-specific biases, different laboratories used diverse techniques to prepare libraries and sequence TCR repertoires. For each donor, three plates each were used for CD4 naive and CD4 memory, two plates were used for CD8 naive, and one plate was used for CD8 memory.

With regard to this clone: Its target antigen remains unknown. No much larger clonotype is one base removed from it; base qualities were not supplied.

Using the deep immunoSEQ assay, TCR CDR3 regions were amplified from genomic DNA by multiplex PCR. Genomic DNA extracted from each cell subset was distributed evenly over all wells of several immunoSEQ 96-well plates, and each plate served as one replicate. For sorted subsets, roughly 200 ng genomic DNA, equal to tens of thousands of T cell genomes, was loaded into each replicate PCR. Purified libraries were quantified with a Qubit 3.0 fluorometer, sized on a Bioanalyzer 2100, and re-quantified with the KAPA Library Quantification kit. Every immunoSEQ 96-well plate was sequenced on a dedicated single-read 150-cycle Illumina NextSeq 550 flow cell. From the authors' description of their analysis: The immunoSEQ output contained only junctional sequences without quality scores, so filtering could not match that applied to full-length reads. To assign V/J genes and CDR3, sequences were annotated against IMGT germline references using PyIR, a Python wrapper for IgBLAST v1.9. Reads were removed for weak V/J assignments (E-value above 1e-6), missing CDR3, stop codons, out-of-frame junctions, or ambiguous translated residues. V3J clonotypes were defined by identical inferred V gene, J gene, and CDR3 amino acid sequence. To compute the percentage overlap between repertoires, the number of shared unique clonotypes was divided by the size of the smaller repertoire. RTK rarefaction, the Chao1 estimator, and Recon v2.1 estimates of unobserved clonotypes were used to assess repertoire richness. Generation probabilities for all TCRbeta clonotypes obtained by the gDNA method from a handful of donors were computed using OLGA. TCRdb mirrors the immuneACCESS table, restricted to in-frame sequences. Some clones are absent from its copies; in checked studies, under half trace to an unresolved V gene, and the reason for the others is unknown. Clonal size and the V and J genes are those of that table, whereas D and trimming came from the DNA. This sample comprises hundreds of thousands of clones, around 97% of them detected only once. The ten largest account for approximately 0.057% of the sample.

Donors were healthy HIV-negative adults with no recently reported acute infections or vaccinations. Only Caucasian adults living in Nashville, Tennessee, USA were represented among the donors. CD4+ T cells were enriched through magnetic negative selection, after which naive cells were positively selected on CD45RA and the remaining negative fraction served as the memory subset. Blood was obtained by leukapheresis, after which PBMCs were separated by Ficoll-Histopaque density gradient centrifugation and cryopreserved in liquid nitrogen vapor phase. Analytical flow cytometry was used to check the purity and quantity of every magnetically sorted T cell population. Genomic DNA was isolated from every sorted fraction and measured by UV absorbance on a Nanodrop 2000c. CDR1 and CDR2, per the germline V gene (reference sequence), are WNHNN and SYGVQD. Here V drops 3 bases and J drops 9 bases, and the junction holds 9 bases not matched to any gene. From the cysteine up to the phenylalanine, the CDR3 has a length of 15 residues. The retained sequence is limited to the CDR3, 45 bases, with the frame set at the first base.

Results the study describes overall, beyond this receptor: Based on pairwise subsampling, the degree of clonotype sharing among donors was expected to be affected by sequencing depth. Sampling was restricted to blood, and TCR repertoires in tissues likely differ from the TCR repertoires found in blood. The small number of donors limited the genetic and exposure-history diversity represented. Naive subsets generally had larger estimated clonotype richness than memory subsets did. Higher generation probabilities were observed for clonotypes shared by all four sorted-subset donors than for non-shared clonotypes. Incomplete sequencing was indicated by rarefaction of sorted-subset datasets, despite the large sequencing depth. When a handful of donors were compared, the shared fraction of clonotypes was about 5.2% for naive CD4, about 4% for naive CD8, 2% to 2.5% for memory CD4, and 0.4% for memory CD8.

This chain joins TRBV10-1 to TRBJ2-1; TRBD1 lines up with 9 middle nucleotides. The sequence was collected from a woman aged 25-40 years in good health. Specimen: naive CD4+ T cells sorted from blood. The cell subset or site label for this specimen denotes: CD45RA+ positively selected. The CDR3 region reads CASSDPGTGTREQFF. The sequenced DNA is TGCGCCAGCAGTGACCCCGGGACAGGGACGCGTGAGCAGTTCTTC.